The entry below describes one T cell receptor (beta chain). Its antigen is currently unknown. The data stem from a study of vaccination effects on CD4 cells after COVID-19. CDR1 and CDR2 from the germline V gene are LNHDA and SQIVND (reference sequence). The CDR3 extends over 14 amino acids. V lost 6 bases and J lost 5; bases outside the gene matches: 8. Generated by immunoSEQ multiplex PCR, the TCRdb table keeps only in-frame clones and is missing some. The sample lists 20,000 to 25,000 clones, over 60% seen once, with 10% to 13% in the top ten. Sequencing followed a ViraFEST assay step that expanded antigen-specific CD4+ T cells with viral peptide pools. At the end of 10 days of culture, CD4+ T cells were isolated. Participants got two doses of BNT162b2 or mRNA-1273 vaccine. Half-medium replacement with IL-2 medium occurred on days 3 and 7. Study observations and caveats: Late in the post-vaccination period, infection-induced and vaccine-induced clones underwent marked clonal contraction.

Sequencing was performed on CD4+ T cells from PBMCs cultured with HCoV-NL63 spike peptides, taken after COVID-19 vaccination. The gene calls are TRBV19 and TRBJ2-5; 8 nucleotides match TRBD1. The source is a human donor who received a COVID-19 vaccine. In nucleotides, the CDR3 is TGTGCCAGTAGAGCCCCAGGGGGCGCGGAGACCCAGTACTTC. Amino acid sequence: CASRAPGGAETQYF.